This TCR beta chain came from a study of cytomegalovirus exposure and HLA in healthy donors. Whole-study results and caveats: Altogether, 150 to 200 TCR beta chains were recorded as cytomegalovirus-associated. Clonal expansion, a later analysis showed, was greater in HLA-associated TCR beta chains than in equally common others.

The donors, nominally healthy at sampling, likely had unrecorded immune exposures. Germline-derived CDR1 and CDR2 are MNHEY and SMNVEV (reference sequence). The V end lost 3 bases, the J end lost 3 bases, and 18 bases lay between the germline ends. The CDR3 covers 16 residues. This clone occurred a few times. What it recognizes is unknown. PCR involved 60 Vbeta and 13 Jbeta primers. Only in-frame clones appear in the TCRdb table, and some are missing; sequencing was by immunoSEQ multiplex PCR. The repertoire holds 95,000 to 150,000 clones, with 50% to 75% as singletons. The chain carries TRBV27 and TRBJ2-7; D is uncertain. The sequence was collected from a middle-aged woman in good health and CMV-seropositive. Specimen: PBMCs. The CDR3 protein is CASSLARGYPNYEQYF. Written as DNA, the CDR3 is TGTGCCAGCAGTTTGGCGCGCGGATACCCGAACTACGAGCAGTACTTC.